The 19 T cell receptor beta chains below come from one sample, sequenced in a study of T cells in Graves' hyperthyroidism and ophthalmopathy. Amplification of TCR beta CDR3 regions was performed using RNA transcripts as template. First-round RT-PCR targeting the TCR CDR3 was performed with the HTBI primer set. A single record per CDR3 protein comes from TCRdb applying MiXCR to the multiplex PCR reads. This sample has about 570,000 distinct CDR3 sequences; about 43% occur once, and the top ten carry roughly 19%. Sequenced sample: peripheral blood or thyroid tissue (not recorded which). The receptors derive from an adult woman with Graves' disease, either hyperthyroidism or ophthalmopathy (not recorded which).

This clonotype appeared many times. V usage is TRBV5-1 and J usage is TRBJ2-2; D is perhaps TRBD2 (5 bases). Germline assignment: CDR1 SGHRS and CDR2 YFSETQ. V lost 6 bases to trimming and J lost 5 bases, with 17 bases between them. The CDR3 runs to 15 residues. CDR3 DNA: TGCGCCAGCACCGGGTGGACTGAAAAGACCGGGGAGCTGTTTTTT. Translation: CASTGWTEKTGELFF.

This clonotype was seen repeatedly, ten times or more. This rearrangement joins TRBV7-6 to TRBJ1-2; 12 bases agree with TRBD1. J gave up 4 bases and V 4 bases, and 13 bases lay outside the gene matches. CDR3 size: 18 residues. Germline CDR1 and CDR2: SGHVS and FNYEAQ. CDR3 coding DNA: TGTGCCAGCAGCTCTTTATCCGGGACAGGGGGCCGTCGCTATGGCTACACCTTC. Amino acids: CASSSLSGTGGRRYGYTF.

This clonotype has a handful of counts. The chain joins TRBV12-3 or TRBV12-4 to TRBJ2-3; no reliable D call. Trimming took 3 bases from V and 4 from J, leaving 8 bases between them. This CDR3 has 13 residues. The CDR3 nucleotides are TGTGCCAGCAGTTTGTCTGGGGCAGATACGCAGTATTTT. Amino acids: CASSLSGADTQYF.

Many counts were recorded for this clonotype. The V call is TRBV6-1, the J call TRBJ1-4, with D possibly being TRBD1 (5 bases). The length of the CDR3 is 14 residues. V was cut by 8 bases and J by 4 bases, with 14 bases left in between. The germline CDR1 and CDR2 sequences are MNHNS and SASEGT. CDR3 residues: CASGTGTDNEKLFF. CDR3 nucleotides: TGTGCCAGCGGCACCGGGACGGATAATGAAAAACTGTTTTTT.

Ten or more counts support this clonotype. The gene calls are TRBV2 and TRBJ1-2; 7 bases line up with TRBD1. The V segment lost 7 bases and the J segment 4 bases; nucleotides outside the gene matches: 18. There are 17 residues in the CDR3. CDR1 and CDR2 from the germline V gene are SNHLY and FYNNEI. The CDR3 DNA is TGTGCCAGCACTCGGCGTGGGGACAGCAGTTCCACCTATGGCTACACCTTC. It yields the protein CASTRRGDSSSTYGYTF. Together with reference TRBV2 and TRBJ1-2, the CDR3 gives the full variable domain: EPEVTQTPSHQVTQMGQEVILRCVPISNHLYFYWYRQILGQKVEFLVSFYNNEISEKSEIFDDQFSVERPDGSNFTLKIRSTKLEDSAMYFCASTRRGDSSSTYGYTFGSGTRLTVV.

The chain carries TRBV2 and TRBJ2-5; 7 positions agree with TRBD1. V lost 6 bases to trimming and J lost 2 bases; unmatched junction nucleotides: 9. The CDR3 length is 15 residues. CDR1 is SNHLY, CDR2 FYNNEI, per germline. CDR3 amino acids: CASRDDRVGQETQYF. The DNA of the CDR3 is TGTGCCAGCAGAGACGACAGGGTAGGGCAAGAGACCCAGTACTTC.

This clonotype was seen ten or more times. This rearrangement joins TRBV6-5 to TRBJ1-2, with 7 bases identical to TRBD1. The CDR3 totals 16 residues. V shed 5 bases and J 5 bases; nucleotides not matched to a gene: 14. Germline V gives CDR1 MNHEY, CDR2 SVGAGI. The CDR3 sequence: CASSAGTEGGHYGYTF. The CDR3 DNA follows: TGTGCCAGCAGTGCCGGGACAGAAGGCGGTCATTATGGCTACACCTTC.

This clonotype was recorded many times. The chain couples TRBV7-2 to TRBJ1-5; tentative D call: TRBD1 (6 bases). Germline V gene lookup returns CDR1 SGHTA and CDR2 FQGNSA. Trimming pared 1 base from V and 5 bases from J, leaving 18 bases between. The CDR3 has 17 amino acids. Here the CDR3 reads CASSLVGSGAGDQPQHF. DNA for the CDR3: TGTGCCAGCAGCTTAGTGGGGTCGGGGGCAGGGGATCAGCCCCAGCATTTT.

The CDR3 bases are TGTGCCAGCAGTCCAGTCGGGACAGGGGGGGATTCACCCCTCCACTTT. Translated: CASSPVGTGGDSPLHF. This chain links TRBV7-2 with TRBJ1-6; 11 nucleotides match TRBD1. Germline CDR1 and CDR2: SGHTA and FQGNSA. The CDR3 loop spans 16 amino acids. The V gene end was trimmed by 6 bases and the J gene end by 8 bases; junction bases not matched to a gene: 9.

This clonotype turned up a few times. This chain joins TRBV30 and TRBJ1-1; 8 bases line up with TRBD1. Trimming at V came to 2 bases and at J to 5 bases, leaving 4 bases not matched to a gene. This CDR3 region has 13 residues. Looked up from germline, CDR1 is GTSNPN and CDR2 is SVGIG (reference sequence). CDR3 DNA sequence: TGTGCCTGGAGTCCCGGGACAGGAACTGAAGCTTTCTTT. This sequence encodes CAWSPGTGTEAFF.

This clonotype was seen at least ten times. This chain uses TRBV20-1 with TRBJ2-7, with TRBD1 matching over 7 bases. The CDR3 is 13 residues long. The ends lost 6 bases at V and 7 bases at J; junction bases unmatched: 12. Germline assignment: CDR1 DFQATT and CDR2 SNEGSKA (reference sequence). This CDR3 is CSALKGARGEQYF. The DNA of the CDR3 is TGCAGTGCGCTTAAGGGGGCCCGGGGTGAGCAGTACTTC.

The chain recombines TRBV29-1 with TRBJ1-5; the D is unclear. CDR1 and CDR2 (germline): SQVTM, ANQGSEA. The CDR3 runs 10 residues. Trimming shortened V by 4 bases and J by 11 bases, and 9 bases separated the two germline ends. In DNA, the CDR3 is TGCAGCGTTGTCGGTTTGGCCCAGCATTTT. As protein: CSVVGLAQHF.

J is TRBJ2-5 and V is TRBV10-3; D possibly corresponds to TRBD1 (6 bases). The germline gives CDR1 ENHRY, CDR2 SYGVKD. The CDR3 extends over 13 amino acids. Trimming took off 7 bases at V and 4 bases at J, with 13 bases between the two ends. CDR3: CAITSDRRETQYF. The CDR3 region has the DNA TGTGCCATCACCTCGGACAGACGAGAGACCCAGTACTTC.

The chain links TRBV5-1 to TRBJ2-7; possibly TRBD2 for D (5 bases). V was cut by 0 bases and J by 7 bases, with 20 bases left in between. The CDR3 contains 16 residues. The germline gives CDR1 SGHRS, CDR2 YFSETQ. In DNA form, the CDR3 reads TGCGCCAGCAGCTTGGCCGAACTAGTGGGCACCGGGGAGCAGTACTTC. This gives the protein CASSLAELVGTGEQYF.

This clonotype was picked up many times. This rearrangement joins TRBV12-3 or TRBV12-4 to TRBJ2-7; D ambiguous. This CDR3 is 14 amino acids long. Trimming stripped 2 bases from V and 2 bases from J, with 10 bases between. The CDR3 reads CASSLSSTTYEQYF. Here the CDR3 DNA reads TGTGCCAGCAGTTTATCCAGCACAACCTACGAGCAGTACTTC.

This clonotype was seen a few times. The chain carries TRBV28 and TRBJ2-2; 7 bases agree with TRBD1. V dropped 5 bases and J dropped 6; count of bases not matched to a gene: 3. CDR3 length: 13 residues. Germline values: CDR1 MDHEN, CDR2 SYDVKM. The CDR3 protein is CASSAQGAGELFF. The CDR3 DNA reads TGTGCCAGCAGTGCCCAGGGGGCCGGGGAGCTGTTTTTT.

The CDR3 DNA follows: TGTGCCAGCAGCTTAGAATGGGTAAAATCGACCCAGCATTTT. Protein product: CASSLEWVKSTQHF. This chain uses TRBV7-2 with TRBJ1-5; D not certain. V lost 1 base to trimming and J lost 11 bases, with 15 bases between them. This CDR3 comprises 14 residues. Germline V lookup: CDR1 SGHTA, CDR2 FQGNSA.

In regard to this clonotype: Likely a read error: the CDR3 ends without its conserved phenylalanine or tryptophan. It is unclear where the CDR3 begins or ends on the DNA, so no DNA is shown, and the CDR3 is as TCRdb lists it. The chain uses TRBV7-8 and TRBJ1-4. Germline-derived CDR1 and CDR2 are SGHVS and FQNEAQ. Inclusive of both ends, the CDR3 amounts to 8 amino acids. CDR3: CASSLVAV.

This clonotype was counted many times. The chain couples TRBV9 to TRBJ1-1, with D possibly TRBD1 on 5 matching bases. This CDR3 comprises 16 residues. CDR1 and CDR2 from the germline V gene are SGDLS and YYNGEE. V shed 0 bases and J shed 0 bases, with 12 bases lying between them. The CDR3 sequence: CASSVGGEYLNTEAFF. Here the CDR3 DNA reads TGTGCCAGCAGCGTAGGGGGGGAGTATTTGAACACTGAAGCTTTCTTT.